The rows below give T cell receptor beta chains drawn from one sample of a study of blood T cell repertoires in COVID-19. Produced via immunoSEQ multiplex PCR; TCRdb's table is partial and in-frame only. The sample lists some 230,000 clones, roughly four fifths occurring once. The sequencing input was peripheral blood. Receptors were obtained from a woman in her sixties with acute or convalescent COVID-19. Each CDR3 is given with its conserved first and last residue. Each record gives: D gene, clone size, J gene, V gene, CDR3 DNA, CDR3 protein. The D gene is left open where the match is weak. The size of a clone is reported for some rows only, either as once, few or many, or as a class for expanded clones.

TRBD1 - TRBJ1-1 TRBV6-1 TGTGCCAGCAGTGAATTACGACAGGGGATACAAGCTTTCTTT CASSELRQGIQAFF
- - TRBJ1-5 TRBV7-2 TGTGCCAGCAGCTTGGAGACTGACTCCCATCAGCCCCAGCATTTT CASSLETDSHQPQHF
- few TRBJ2-3 TRBV14 TGTGCCAGCAGCCAAGCGACAGCGAATACGCAGTATTTT CASSQATANTQYF
- - TRBJ2-3 TRBV9 TGTGCCAGCAGCGTATCTGACTTTAGGTTGGATACGCAGTATTTT CASSVSDFRLDTQYF
TRBD1 - TRBJ1-2 TRBV7-9 TGTGCCAGCAGCTTAGGCGGGACAGTGAAGGGTGGCTACACCTTC CASSLGGTVKGGYTF
- - TRBJ1-1 TRBV9 TGTGCCAGCAGCCCCGGAGGGGCTGAAGCTTTCTTT CASSPGGAEAFF
- - TRBJ1-5 TRBV3-1/TRBV3-2 TGTGCCAGCAGCTCAACGGGGGTAGGCAATCAGCCCCAGCATTTT CASSSTGVGNQPQHF
- once TRBJ1-3 TRBV28 TGTGCCAGTCTAGGTGGATCTGGGACCATATATTTT CASLGGSGTIYF
- - TRBJ2-3 TRBV28 TGTGCCAGCAGTACAGGTCCCGATACGCAGTATTTT CASSTGPDTQYF
- once TRBJ1-1 TRBV5-1 TGCGCCAGCAGCTTATCGGGGGGCAGGGCTGAAGCTTTCTTT CASSLSGGRAEAFF
TRBD1 once TRBJ1-2 TRBV7-3 TGTGCCAGCAGCCCAGACAGGGTCGGTGGCTACACCTTC CASSPDRVGGYTF
TRBD1 once TRBJ1-5 TRBV15 TGTGCCACCAGCAGTGGCCAGGGGGATCGGCCCCAGCATTTT CATSSGQGDRPQHF
- - TRBJ1-2 TRBV6-1 TGTGCCAGCAGTGAAGCCAACAGGGCGGGCTACACCTTC CASSEANRAGYTF
- - TRBJ1-5 TRBV28 TGTGCCAGCAGTTTATTCGGTGATCAGCCCCAGCATTTT CASSLFGDQPQHF
TRBD1 - TRBJ2-7 TRBV27 TGTGCCAGCAGTCAAACCCGGGACAGAACCTACGAGCAGTACTTC CASSQTRDRTYEQYF
- - TRBJ1-1 TRBV6-2/TRBV6-3 TGTGCCAGCAGCAAGGGACTGCAGAACACTGAAGCTTTCTTT CASSKGLQNTEAFF
TRBD1 - TRBJ1-6 TRBV30 TGTGCCGGCTCTCAGGGGGAGGCTGGTAATTCACCCCTCCACTTT CAGSQGEAGNSPLHF
- once TRBJ1-2 TRBV5-6 TGTGCCAGCAGCTTAGGTAGGCGGGTGCACGGCTACACCTTC CASSLGRRVHGYTF
- - TRBJ1-2 TRBV21-1 TGTGCCAGCAGCAAACCTAGTCTCAGGAGGGTACAGTATGGCTACACCTTC CASSKPSLRRVQYGYTF
TRBD1 - TRBJ1-2 TRBV29-1 TGCAGCGCCGGGGGACAGGGGATTATAGCTCTGACAGGGGGCTATGGCTACACCTTC CSAGGQGIIALTGGYGYTF
TRBD1 - TRBJ1-2 TRBV28 TGTGCCAGCAGACGAAACGGACAGGCAAACTATGGCTACACCTTC CASRRNGQANYGYTF
- - TRBJ1-4 TRBV6-1 TGTGCCAGCAGTGAGGGTCCTAGAGTAAATGAAAAACTGTTTTTT CASSEGPRVNEKLFF
- - TRBJ1-2 TRBV5-1 TGCGCCAGCAGTGGGTTGCCTGGACAGAACTATGGCTACACCTTC CASSGLPGQNYGYTF
- - TRBJ2-7 TRBV7-2 TGTGCCAGCAGCCCCAGTCTAGGTTTCTACGAGCAGTACTTC CASSPSLGFYEQYF
- - TRBJ2-7 TRBV27 TGTGCCAGCAAGGGGGGGCTCCACGAGCAGTACTTC CASKGGLHEQYF
- - TRBJ2-7 TRBV30 TGTGCCTGGGGGAGGCCCGGAAGAAAATTCTACGAGCAGTACTTC CAWGRPGRKFYEQYF
- - TRBJ1-4 TRBV11-1 TGTGCCAGCAGCCCAGGGCATCGCAGTCCTAATGAAAAACTGTTTTTT CASSPGHRSPNEKLFF
- - TRBJ1-2 TRBV6-5 TGTGCCAGCGGGTCCGGGGGGGGTGGCTACACCTTC CASGSGGGGYTF
- - TRBJ2-7 TRBV4-3 TGCGCCAGCAGCCAAGACGTGGCAGGAAGTCGTCCCTACGAGCAGTACTTC CASSQDVAGSRPYEQYF
- - TRBJ2-7 TRBV7-9 TGTGCCAGCAGATCCCCGATACAGGGTGGCTCCTACGAGCAGTACTTC CASRSPIQGGSYEQYF
TRBD1 - TRBJ1-2 TRBV6-1 TGTGCCAGCAGTGCAATATTAGCGACAGGGGGGTACTATGGCTACACCTTC CASSAILATGGYYGYTF
- - TRBJ1-3 TRBV7-9 TGTGCCAGCAGCTTAGCTGCCAGGGCCATTGGAAACACCATATATTTT CASSLAARAIGNTIYF
TRBD1 - TRBJ2-5 TRBV7-9 TGTGCCAGCAGCTCCCTTTGGGAGGAGGACAGGGTCTTTAGGGAGACCCAGTACTTC CASSSLWEEDRVFRETQYF
TRBD2 few TRBJ2-3 TRBV9 TGTGCCAGCAGCGTAGGTTCCGGTCTAGCGGCTAGCACAGATACGCAGTATTTT CASSVGSGLAASTDTQYF
- - TRBJ2-1 TRBV7-2 TGTGCCAGCAGCTTAGTCGTCACGACAAATGAGCAGTTCTTC CASSLVVTTNEQFF
- - TRBJ2-3 TRBV5-1 TGCGCCAGCAGCCCCCCCATTTTGGGGGGGCGGGATACGCAGTATTTT CASSPPILGGRDTQYF
TRBD2 - TRBJ2-1 TRBV30 TGTGCCTGGAGAGCGGGGTTGTACAATGAGCAGTTCTTC CAWRAGLYNEQFF
- - TRBJ2-5 TRBV5-1 TGCGCCAGCAACGGTGCAGGGCAAGAGACCCAGTACTTC CASNGAGQETQYF
TRBD2 - TRBJ2-7 TRBV5-1 TGCGCCAGCAGCTTGGAAGTCGGGGGGACGACCCAGCCCCACGAGCAGTACTTC CASSLEVGGTTQPHEQYF
TRBD1 - TRBJ1-1 TRBV9 TGTGCCAGCAGCAGAGAGGGACAGCCAACTGAAGCTTTCTTT CASSREGQPTEAFF
TRBD2 - TRBJ2-3 TRBV6-2/TRBV6-3 TGTGCCAGCAGTGACCGGGGGAGGGGCCGAGTCACAGATACGCAGTATTTT CASSDRGRGRVTDTQYF
TRBD1 - TRBJ2-1 TRBV5-1 TGCGCCAGCAATTATCACAGGGGGCAGTACAATGAGCAGTTCTTC CASNYHRGQYNEQFF
- - TRBJ1-6 TRBV27 TGTGCCAGCAGTTTCGGCAGGGCCTTAAGCTCCTATAATTCACCCCTCCACTTT CASSFGRALSSYNSPLHF
TRBD1 once TRBJ1-2 TRBV6-2/TRBV6-3 TGTGCCAGCAGTCCGCAGGGACAGAGACATGCCGGCTATGGCTACACCTTC CASSPQGQRHAGYGYTF
- - TRBJ1-2 TRBV20-1 TGCAGTGCTAGTGGCAGTCGGGTTGGCTACACCTTC CSASGSRVGYTF
- - TRBJ1-2 TRBV6-5 TGTGCCAGCAGTTACTCGGGGGGATCTAACTATGGCTACACCTTC CASSYSGGSNYGYTF
TRBD1 - TRBJ1-1 TRBV9 TGTGCCAGCAGCGTAGGGGGACAGCTGAACACTGAAGCTTTCTTT CASSVGGQLNTEAFF
- - TRBJ1-6 TRBV7-2 TGTGCCAGCCGACTAACAAATTCACCCCTCCACTTT CASRLTNSPLHF
TRBD2 - TRBJ2-1 TRBV4-3 TGCGCCAGCAGCCAGGGACTAGCGGGGGGGCTTGCTAACAATGAGCAGTTCTTC CASSQGLAGGLANNEQFF
- - TRBJ1-1 TRBV20-1 TGCAGCCAGATCAAGAACACTGAAGCTTTCTTT CSQIKNTEAFF
- few TRBJ2-7 TRBV27 TGTGCCAGCAGGATCGGACACGGACTATCCGAGCAGTACTTC CASRIGHGLSEQYF
- - TRBJ2-2 TRBV5-1 TGCGCCAGCAGCTTGGTACAGGCGACCGGGGAGCTGTTTTTT CASSLVQATGELFF
- - TRBJ1-1 TRBV14 TGTGCCAGCAGTCTCTCTCGGGGGTGGAACACTGAAGCTTTCTTT CASSLSRGWNTEAFF